This T cell receptor (beta chain) was sequenced during a study of CD8+CD57+ T cells in acquired aplastic anemia. Study-wide points: A set of about 28 CD8+ CDR3 sequences was shared between patients and controls, and these sequences appeared highly expressed in patients.

Patients included in sequencing had previously demonstrated CD8+CD57+ cell expansion by flow cytometry. No therapy had been given to the patients at the time of blood sampling. The CDR3 length is 15 residues. From germline, CDR1 is SNHLY and CDR2 FYNNEI. Genomic DNA provided the template from which TCR beta VDJ and CDR3 profiles were obtained. One entry per CDR3 protein, called by TCRdb with MiXCR from the reads. This sample yields 150,000 to 200,000 distinct CDR3 sequences, of which 48% are seen a single time; around 13% belongs to the top ten. On this clonotype itself: The antigen remains undetermined. Germline is not matched at one junction end, which may reflect a read error.

Material: sorted CD4+, CD8+, or CD8+CD57+ T cells (not recorded which) from PBMCs. The V gene is TRBV2, the J gene TRBJ2-2; perhaps TRBD2 as D (6 bases). The clonotype was recovered from a human donor with aplastic anemia. CDR3 sequence: CAISEVGTNTGGLFF. The CDR3 nucleotides are TGTGCCATCAGTGAAGTCGGAACGAACACCGGGGGGCTGTTTTTT.